The 32 T cell receptor beta chains reported below all come from one sample, sequenced in a study of blood T cell repertoires in COVID-19. TCRdb's table, derived via immunoSEQ multiplex PCR, lists solely in-frame clones and lacks some. The sample has about 160,000 clones; 80% to 90% are singletons. Sequenced: peripheral blood. The receptors were gathered from a man aged 35 to 55 with acute or convalescent COVID-19.

V and J are TRBV5-1 and TRBJ1-4, with D possibly matching TRBD1 (5 bases). CDR1 is SGHRS, CDR2 YFSETQ, per germline. The ends were cut back, 4 bases at V and 3 bases at J, with 16 bases in the middle. This CDR3 has 16 residues. In DNA form, the CDR3 reads TGCGCCAGCAGCCGGTTCCCGGGACTCTCTAATGAAAAACTGTTTTTT. Protein: CASSRFPGLSNEKLFF.

The genes are TRBV10-2 and TRBJ1-2, with TRBD1 matching over 7 bases. Trimming took 6 bases from V and 2 from J; bases not matched to a gene: 3. Germline loops: CDR1 WSHSY, CDR2 SAAADI. The CDR3 sequence is 13 residues long. DNA of the CDR3: TGCGCCAGCAGCCCACAGGGGAACTATGGCTACACCTTC. Protein product: CASSPQGNYGYTF.

The chain links TRBV12-3 or TRBV12-4 to TRBJ2-1, with D perhaps TRBD2 (5 bases). V lost 5 bases and J lost 8, with 10 bases in between. This CDR3 is 12 amino acids long. The DNA for the CDR3 is TGTGCCAGCAGTCGACGGACTTATGAGCAGTTCTTC. Protein: CASSRRTYEQFF.

The rearrangement joins TRBV6-5 to TRBJ1-2; D perhaps matches TRBD1 (6 bases). Germline V lookup: CDR1 MNHEY, CDR2 SVGAGI. Trimming took 2 bases from V and 0 from J, leaving 10 bases between them. This CDR3 is 15 amino acids long. The CDR3 DNA reads as TGTGCCAGCAGTTACGGACAGCAGGCTAACTATGGCTACACCTTC. Translated: CASSYGQQANYGYTF.

V gene TRBV12-2 combines with J gene TRBJ1-5; the table's D call, TRBD1, has no DNA check behind it. TRBV12-2 is a pseudogene segment. CDR3 length: 15 residues. This CDR3 is CASRFMDRESQPQHF. The CDR3 DNA is TGTGCAAGTCGCTTTATGGACAGGGAGTCTCAGCCCCAGCATTTT.

The chain recombines TRBV9 with TRBJ2-3; D gene uncertain. V was pared by 3 bases and J by 6 bases, with 11 bases between. This CDR3 comprises 13 residues. From germline, CDR1 is SGDLS and CDR2 YYNGEE. The CDR3 region has the DNA TGTGCCAGCAGCGCTGGCGGATTTGATACGCAGTATTTT. It codes for CASSAGGFDTQYF.

The rearrangement uses TRBV28 and TRBJ1-5, with D possibly TRBD1 on 6 matching bases. The CDR3 is 16 amino acids. Germline values: CDR1 MDHEN, CDR2 SYDVKM. Trimming removed 6 bases from V and 5 bases from J, with 20 bases in between. The CDR3 reads CASSQGTTAGDQPQHF. CDR3 in DNA: TGTGCCAGCAGCCAGGGGACGACAGCAGGTGATCAGCCCCAGCATTTT.

The rearrangement joins TRBV4-1 to TRBJ1-6, with D maybe TRBD1 (6 bases). The CDR3 length is 15 residues. The germline V and J ends were trimmed by 1 base and 7 bases, with 11 bases remaining between them. The germline V gene has CDR1 MGHRA and CDR2 YSYEKL. The CDR3: CASSQVVQGNSPLHF. The DNA for the CDR3 is TGCGCCAGCAGCCAAGTGGTTCAGGGGAATTCACCCCTCCACTTT.

This chain uses TRBV11-2 with TRBJ2-2; tentative D call: TRBD1 (6 bases). Germline V lookup: CDR1 SGHAT, CDR2 FQNNGV. The CDR3 has 18 amino acids. V shed 3 bases and J shed 3 bases, with 20 bases lying between them. CDR3 nucleotide sequence: TGTGCCAGCAGCTTCGGACCCAGGGGCCGACTTGACACCGGGGAGCTGTTTTTT. It translates to CASSFGPRGRLDTGELFF.

As DNA, the CDR3 is TGTGCCAGCAGCGGGACTGGTATATACAATGAGCAGTTCTTC. Its translation is CASSGTGIYNEQFF. V usage is TRBV7-8 and J usage is TRBJ2-1; TRBD2 might be the D (6 bases). V lost 5 bases to trimming and J lost 4 bases, with 12 bases between them. This CDR3 has 14 residues. Germline V gene sequence: CDR1 SGHVS, CDR2 FQNEAQ.

The V gene is TRBV15, the J gene TRBJ1-5, with 9 bases matching TRBD1. Germline trimming cut 0 bases from V and 0 bases from J; bases unmatched to any gene: 6. Germline V gene data show CDR1 as LNHNV and CDR2 as YYDKDF (reference sequence). CDR3 length: 18 residues. The CDR3 loop reads CATSRDQGTGHSNQPQHF. The DNA of the CDR3 is TGTGCCACCAGCAGAGATCAAGGGACAGGGCATAGCAATCAGCCCCAGCATTTT.

The gene calls are TRBV19 and TRBJ1-1, with 8 nucleotides matching TRBD1. Losses at the gene ends were 6 bases for V and 4 bases for J; bases not matched to a gene: 4. Germline V CDR1 and CDR2: LNHDA, SQIVND (reference sequence). This CDR3 is built from 13 residues. In DNA, the CDR3 is TGTGCCAGTAGGAAACAGGGGGTCACTGAAGCTTTCTTT. This sequence encodes CASRKQGVTEAFF.

The chain recombines TRBV24-1 with TRBJ2-1; TRBD1 matches at 10 bases. CDR1 and CDR2 (germline): KGHDR, SFDVKD. The CDR3 is made up of 15 amino acids. The V segment lost 4 bases and the J segment 10 bases; nucleotides outside the gene matches: 9. The CDR3 here is CATSEGGQGTGEQFF. DNA for the CDR3: TGTGCCACCAGTGAGGGGGGACAGGGGACCGGCGAGCAGTTCTTC.

Comments on this clone: An end of the junction differs from the germline gene, which may be a read error. This rearrangement joins TRBV7-9 to TRBJ1-1; D unresolved. The CDR3 is 15 residues long. The V gene's germline CDR1 is SEHNR and CDR2 FQNEAQ (reference sequence). The CDR3 DNA follows: TGTGCCAGCAGCCTAGCCCTCGGCAGACTATCTGAAGCTTTCTTT. This gives the protein CASSLALGRLSEAFF.

The CDR3 sequence: CASSQAGLAYEQYF. In nucleotides, the CDR3 is TGTGCCAGCAGCCAGGCGGGACTAGCCTACGAGCAGTACTTC. The rearrangement links TRBV3-1 (or the pseudogene TRBV3-2) to TRBJ2-7, with 8 bases that match TRBD2. The CDR3 consists of 14 residues. CDR1 LGHDT and CDR2 YNNKEL come from the germline V gene (reference sequence). Unmatched junction bases numbered 3, after V lost 3 bases and J lost 2 bases.

The V and J genes are TRBV6-1 and TRBJ1-4; no clear D gene. The ends were cut back, 1 base at V and 8 bases at J, with 8 bases in the middle. Germline V gene data show CDR1 as MNHNS and CDR2 as SASEGT. The CDR3 spans 13 residues. CDR3 loop: CASSEVWREKLFF. In nucleotides, the CDR3 is TGTGCCAGCAGTGAAGTCTGGAGGGAAAAACTGTTTTTT.

CDR3 sequence (DNA): TGTGCCAGCAGCTTTTTGGCAGAGAACACTGAAGCTTTCTTT. This gives the protein CASSFLAENTEAFF. The chain employs TRBV7-9 and TRBJ1-1; D ambiguous. CDR1 is SEHNR and CDR2 is FQNEAQ in the germline V gene (reference sequence). V was cut by 3 bases and J by 1 base, with 9 bases left in between. The CDR3 totals 14 residues. Together with reference TRBV7-9 and TRBJ1-1, the CDR3 gives the full variable domain: DTGVSQNPRHKITKRGQNVTFRCDPISEHNRLYWYRQTLGQGPEFLTYFQNEAQLEKSRLLSDRFSAERPKGSFSTLEIQRTEQGDSAMYLCASSFLAENTEAFFGQGTRLTVV.

The CDR3: CASSLEGAGGNTIYF. CDR3 bases: TGTGCCAGCAGCTTGGAAGGGGCAGGTGGAAACACCATATATTTT. This chain uses TRBV5-8 with TRBJ1-3, with D perhaps TRBD1 (5 bases). The germline gives CDR1 SGHTS, CDR2 YDEGEE. The length of the CDR3 is 15 residues. Trimming removed 0 bases at V and 3 bases at J, with 10 bases between.

V gene TRBV29-1 combines with J gene TRBJ2-1, with no clear D. With 3 bases removed from V and 10 bases from J, the gap between germline ends came to 10 bases. Germline V gene sequence: CDR1 SQVTM, CDR2 ANQGSEA. The CDR3 is made up of 11 amino acids. The DNA of the CDR3 is TGCAGCGTTGAGGAGCATAGCGAGCAGTTCTTC. Encoded protein: CSVEEHSEQFF.

The chain uses TRBV15 and TRBJ1-1; D ambiguous. CDR1 and CDR2 (germline): LNHNV, YYDKDF (reference sequence). The V end was cut by 3 bases, the J end by 5 bases, with 16 bases between. The CDR3 is 15 amino acids. The DNA of the CDR3 is TGTGCCACCAGCAGGAGAGGCAAGGCGCTTACTGAAGCTTTCTTT. This gives the protein CATSRRGKALTEAFF.

The chain has TRBV5-4 and TRBJ2-3, with D possibly TRBD2 on 5 matching bases. V gave up 4 bases and J gave up 6 bases, with 15 bases separating them. Germline CDR1 reads SGHNT; CDR2 reads YYREEE (reference sequence). This CDR3 spans 14 amino acids. The CDR3 bases are TGTGCCAGCAGCCCAAACGGACTTCGCGATACGCAGTATTTT. This sequence encodes CASSPNGLRDTQYF. Based on the CDR3 plus reference TRBV5-4 and TRBJ2-3, the full variable domain is ETGVTQSPTHLIKTRGQQVTLRCSSQSGHNTVSWYQQALGQGPQFIFQYYREEENGRGNFPPRFSGLQFPNYSSELNVNALELDDSALYLCASSPNGLRDTQYFGPGTRLTVL.

The gene calls are TRBV24-1 and TRBJ1-5; tentatively, D is TRBD1 (6 bases). V was pared by 4 bases and J by 5 bases, with 11 bases between. Per germline, CDR1 KGHDR and CDR2 SFDVKD. CDR3 size: 14 residues. The CDR3 loop is CATSDRDTYQPQHF. The DNA of the CDR3 is TGTGCCACCAGTGACCGGGACACCTATCAGCCCCAGCATTTT.

The V and J genes are TRBV7-2 and TRBJ1-2; TRBD1 matches at 9 bases. CDR1 is SGHTA, CDR2 FQGNSA, per germline. The CDR3 sequence is 14 residues long. J gave up 4 bases and V 5 bases, and 5 bases lay outside the gene matches. For the CDR3, the DNA is TGTGCCAGCAGCATAGGACAGGGGTTCTATGGCTACACCTTC. Its translation is CASSIGQGFYGYTF.

The gene calls are TRBV7-2 and TRBJ1-2; D gene uncertain. Germline assignment: CDR1 SGHTA and CDR2 FQGNSA. With 6 bases removed from V and 4 bases from J, the gap between germline ends came to 15 bases. CDR3 size: 14 residues. CDR3 sequence reads: CASRPGTATYGYTF. DNA of the CDR3: TGTGCCAGCAGACCCGGTACAGCCACCTATGGCTACACCTTC.

This chain connects TRBV9 to TRBJ1-4, with TRBD1 matching over 10 bases. Germline V gene data show CDR1 as SGDLS and CDR2 as YYNGEE. With 3 bases clipped from V and 3 bases from J, the junction kept 8 bases outside the gene matches. The CDR3 spans 17 residues. The CDR3 DNA follows: TGTGCCAGCAGCGCGACAGGGGGCGGGCAAGCTAATGAAAAACTGTTTTTT. Translation gives CASSATGGGQANEKLFF.

The gene calls are TRBV3-1 (or the pseudogene TRBV3-2) and TRBJ2-3; TRBD2 agrees at 9 bases. With 4 bases clipped from V and 4 bases from J, the junction kept 15 bases outside the gene matches. Germline V CDR1 and CDR2: LGHDT, YNNKEL (reference sequence). The CDR3 sequence is 18 residues long. The CDR3 bases are TGTGCCAGCAGCCCCCCGAGGCGGGCGGGGGGGCAGTCAGATACGCAGTATTTT. It translates to CASSPPRRAGGQSDTQYF.

V usage is TRBV3-1 (or the pseudogene TRBV3-2) and J usage is TRBJ1-1, with 7 bases lining up with TRBD1. This CDR3 region has 16 residues. Germline V CDR1 and CDR2: LGHDT, YNNKEL (reference sequence). The J segment lost 4 bases and the V segment lost 5 bases, leaving 13 bases of the junction unmatched. The chain's CDR3 is CASSKSPNRGSTEAFF. The CDR3 nucleotides read TGTGCCAGCAGCAAAAGCCCAAACAGGGGTTCCACTGAAGCTTTCTTT.

V gene TRBV25-1 combines with J gene TRBJ2-7, with D perhaps matching TRBD1 (5 bases). Trimming shortened V by 2 bases and J by 1 base, and 12 bases separated the two germline ends. This CDR3 spans 15 amino acids. Looked up from germline, CDR1 is MGHDK and CDR2 is SYGVNS. CDR3 residues: CASSEPGSRSYEQYF. In DNA form, the CDR3 reads TGTGCCAGCAGTGAACCAGGGTCGAGGTCCTACGAGCAGTACTTC.

The chain couples TRBV11-3 to TRBJ2-2, with D tentatively TRBD1 (7 bases). CDR1 SGHNT and CDR2 YENEEA come from the germline V gene. Between the trimmed V and J ends, which lost 5 bases and 3 bases, there was a span of 13 bases. The CDR3 has 15 amino acids. Here the CDR3 reads CASSPGGSDTGELFF. Here the CDR3 DNA reads TGTGCCAGCAGCCCAGGGGGGTCGGACACCGGGGAGCTGTTTTTT. Supplemented by reference TRBV11-3 and TRBJ2-2, the full variable domain reads EAGVVQSPRYKIIEKKQPVAFWCNPISGHNTLYWYLQNLGQGPELLIRYENEEAVDDSQLPKDRFSAERLKGVDSTLKIQPAELGDSAVYLCASSPGGSDTGELFFGEGSRLTVL.

The chain couples TRBV5-1 to TRBJ1-2, with D tentatively TRBD1 (5 bases). The CDR3 spans 14 residues. Germline V gene lookup returns CDR1 SGHRS and CDR2 YFSETQ. Trimming cost V 7 bases and J 0 bases, with 13 bases left between them. The CDR3 coding sequence is TGCGCCAGCCGCGTGACAGAAGCTAACTATGGCTACACCTTC. Translating it yields CASRVTEANYGYTF.

V is TRBV2 and J is TRBJ1-2; D gene unclear. CDR3 length: 13 amino acids. Germline-derived CDR1 and CDR2 are SNHLY and FYNNEI. Trimming removed 7 bases at V and 4 bases at J, with 13 bases between. The CDR3 bases are TGTGCCAGCACCGCGTTAGAGTCCTATGGCTACACCTTC. It encodes CASTALESYGYTF.

The rearrangement uses TRBV5-1 and TRBJ1-2, with a possible D match to TRBD1 (6 bases). Per germline, CDR1 SGHRS and CDR2 YFSETQ. This CDR3 comprises 15 residues. Between the trimmed V and J ends, which lost 3 bases and 5 bases, there was a span of 17 bases. This CDR3 is CASSSTIGGRYGYTF. The CDR3, as DNA: TGCGCCAGCAGCTCTACCATTGGGGGCAGGTATGGCTACACCTTC.